This T cell receptor beta chain appears in the sequencing data of a study of blood T cell repertoires in COVID-19. About the research overall: The analysed material was cDNA or gDNA that came from T cells, B-cell-depleted T cells, or PBMCs.

As processed by the authors: Amplification with reference gene primers provided the estimates of nucleated cell counts. The data were produced by immunoSEQ multiplex PCR, yet TCRdb's version contains in-frame clones alone and is incomplete. V and J calls plus clone size are reproduced from that table; the DNA served to infer D and trimming. The sample has about 360,000 clones; approximately 86% are singletons. From germline, CDR1 is GTSNPN and CDR2 SVGIG (reference sequence). This CDR3 is built from 14 residues. Trimming took off 4 bases at V and 5 bases at J, with 17 bases between the two ends. The V call is TRBV30, the J call TRBJ1-2; D not certain. Specimen: peripheral blood. This clonotype was obtained from a human donor in a cohort sampled during active COVID-19. Here the CDR3 DNA reads TGTGCCTGGACCCTAGAGCGGGGAGGGTATGGCTACACCTTC. Translation gives CAWTLERGGYGYTF.